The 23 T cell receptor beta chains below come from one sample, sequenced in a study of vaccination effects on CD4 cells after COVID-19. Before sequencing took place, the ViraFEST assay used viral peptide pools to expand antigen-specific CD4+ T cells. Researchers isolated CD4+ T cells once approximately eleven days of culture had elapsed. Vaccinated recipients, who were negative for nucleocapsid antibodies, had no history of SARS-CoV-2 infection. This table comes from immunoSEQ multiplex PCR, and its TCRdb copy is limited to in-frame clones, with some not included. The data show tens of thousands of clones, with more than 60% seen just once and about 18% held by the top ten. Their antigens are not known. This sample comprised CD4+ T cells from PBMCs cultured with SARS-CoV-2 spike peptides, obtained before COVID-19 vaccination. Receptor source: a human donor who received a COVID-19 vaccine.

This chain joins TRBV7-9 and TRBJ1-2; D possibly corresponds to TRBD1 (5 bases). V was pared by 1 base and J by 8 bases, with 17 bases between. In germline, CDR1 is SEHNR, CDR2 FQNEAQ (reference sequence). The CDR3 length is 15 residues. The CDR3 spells CASSLETPGQFGYTF. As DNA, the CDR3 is TGTGCCAGCAGCTTAGAAACCCCAGGGCAATTCGGCTACACCTTC.

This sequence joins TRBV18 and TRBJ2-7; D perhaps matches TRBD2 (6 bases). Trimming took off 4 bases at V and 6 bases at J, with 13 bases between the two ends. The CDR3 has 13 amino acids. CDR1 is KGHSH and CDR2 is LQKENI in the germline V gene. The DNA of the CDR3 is TGTGCCAGCTCACAAAGCCGGGACTCCGAGCAGTACTTC. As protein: CASSQSRDSEQYF.

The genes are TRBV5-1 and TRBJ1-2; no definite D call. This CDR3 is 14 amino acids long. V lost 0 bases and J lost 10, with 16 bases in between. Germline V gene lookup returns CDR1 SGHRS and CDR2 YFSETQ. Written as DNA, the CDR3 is TGCGCCAGCAGCTTGGCGCCAGGCGGTTTTGACTACACCTTC. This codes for CASSLAPGGFDYTF.

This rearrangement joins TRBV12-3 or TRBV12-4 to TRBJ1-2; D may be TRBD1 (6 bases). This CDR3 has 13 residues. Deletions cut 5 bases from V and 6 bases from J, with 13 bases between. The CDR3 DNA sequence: TGTGCCAGCAGTCTACAGGGTTCACATGGCTACACCTTC. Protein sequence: CASSLQGSHGYTF.

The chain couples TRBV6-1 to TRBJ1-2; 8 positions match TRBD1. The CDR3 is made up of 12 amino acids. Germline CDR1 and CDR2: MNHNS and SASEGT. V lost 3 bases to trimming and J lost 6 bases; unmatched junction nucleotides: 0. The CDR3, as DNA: TGTGCCAGCAGTGACAGGGGGCATGGCTACACCTTC. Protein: CASSDRGHGYTF.

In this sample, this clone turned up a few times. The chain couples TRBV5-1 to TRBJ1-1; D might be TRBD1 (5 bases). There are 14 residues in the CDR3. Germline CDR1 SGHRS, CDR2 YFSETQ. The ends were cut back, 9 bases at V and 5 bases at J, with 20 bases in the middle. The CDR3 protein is CATGGGTSGTEAFF. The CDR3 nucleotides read TGCGCCACCGGGGGGGGGACCTCCGGTACTGAAGCTTTCTTT.

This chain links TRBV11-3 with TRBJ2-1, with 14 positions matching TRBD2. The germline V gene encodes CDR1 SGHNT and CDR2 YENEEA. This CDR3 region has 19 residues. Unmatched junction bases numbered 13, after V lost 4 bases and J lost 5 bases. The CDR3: CASSYSGTSGGSTNNEQFF. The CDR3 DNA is TGTGCCAGCAGCTACTCAGGGACTAGCGGGGGATCTACAAACAATGAGCAGTTCTTC.

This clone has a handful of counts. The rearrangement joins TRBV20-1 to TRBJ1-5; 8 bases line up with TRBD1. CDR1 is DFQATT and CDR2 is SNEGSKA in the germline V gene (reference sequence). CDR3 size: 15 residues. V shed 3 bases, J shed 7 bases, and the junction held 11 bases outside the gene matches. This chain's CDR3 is CSASSWTGRSQPQHF. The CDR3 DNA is TGCAGTGCTAGTTCATGGACAGGGAGATCACAGCCCCAGCATTTT.

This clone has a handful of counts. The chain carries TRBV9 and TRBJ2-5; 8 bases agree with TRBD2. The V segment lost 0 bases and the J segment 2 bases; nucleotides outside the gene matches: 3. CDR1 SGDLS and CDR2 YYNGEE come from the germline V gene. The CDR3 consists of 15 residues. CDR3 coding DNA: TGTGCCAGCAGCGTAGATCCGGGGGGGCAAGAGACCCAGTACTTC. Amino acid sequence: CASSVDPGGQETQYF.

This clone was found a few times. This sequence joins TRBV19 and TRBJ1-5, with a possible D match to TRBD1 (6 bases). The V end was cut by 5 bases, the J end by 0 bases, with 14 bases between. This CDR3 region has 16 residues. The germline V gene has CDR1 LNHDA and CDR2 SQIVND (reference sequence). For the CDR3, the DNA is TGTGCCAGTAGTCCCAGGACAGAGTATAGCAATCAGCCCCAGCATTTT. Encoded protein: CASSPRTEYSNQPQHF.

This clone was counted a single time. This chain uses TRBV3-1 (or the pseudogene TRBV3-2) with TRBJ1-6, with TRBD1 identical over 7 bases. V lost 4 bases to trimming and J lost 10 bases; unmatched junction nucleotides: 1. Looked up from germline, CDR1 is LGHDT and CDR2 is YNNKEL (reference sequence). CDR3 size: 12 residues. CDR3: CASSPGGSPLHF. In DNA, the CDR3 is TGTGCCAGCAGCCCAGGGGGATCACCCCTCCACTTT.

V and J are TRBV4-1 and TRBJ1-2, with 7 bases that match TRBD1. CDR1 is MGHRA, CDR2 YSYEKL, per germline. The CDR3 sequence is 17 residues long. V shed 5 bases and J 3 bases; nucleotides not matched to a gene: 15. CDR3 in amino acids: CASSSPTKGAVDYGYTF. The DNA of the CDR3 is TGCGCCAGCAGCTCGCCGACTAAGGGGGCGGTGGACTATGGCTACACCTTC.

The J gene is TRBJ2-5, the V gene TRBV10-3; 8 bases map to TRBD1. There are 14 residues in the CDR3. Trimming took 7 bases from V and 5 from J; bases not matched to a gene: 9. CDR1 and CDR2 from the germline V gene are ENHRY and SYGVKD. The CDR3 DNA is TGTGCCATCACCATTTTACGACAGGGGGAGACCCAGTACTTC. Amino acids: CAITILRQGETQYF.

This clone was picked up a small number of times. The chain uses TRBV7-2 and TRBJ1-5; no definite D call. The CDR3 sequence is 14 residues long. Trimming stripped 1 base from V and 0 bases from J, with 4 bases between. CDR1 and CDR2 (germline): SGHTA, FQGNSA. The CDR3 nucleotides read TGTGCCAGCAGCTTAGACACTAGCAATCAGCCCCAGCATTTT. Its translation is CASSLDTSNQPQHF.

DNA of the CDR3: TGTGCCAGCAGCCTCTCTGCAGGGGAGAGGGGCGAGCAGTACTTC. Translation: CASSLSAGERGEQYF. The genes are TRBV7-2 and TRBJ2-7, with D possibly matching TRBD1 (6 bases). This CDR3 spans 15 amino acids. Trimming pared 5 bases from V and 6 bases from J, leaving 20 bases between. Germline CDR1 is SGHTA and CDR2 is FQGNSA.

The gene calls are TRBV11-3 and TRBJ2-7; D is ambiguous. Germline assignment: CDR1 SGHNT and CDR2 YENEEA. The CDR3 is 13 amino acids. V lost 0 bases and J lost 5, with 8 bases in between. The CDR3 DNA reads TGTGCCAGCAGCTTAGACAGGTCCAACGAGCAGTACTTC. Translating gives CASSLDRSNEQYF.

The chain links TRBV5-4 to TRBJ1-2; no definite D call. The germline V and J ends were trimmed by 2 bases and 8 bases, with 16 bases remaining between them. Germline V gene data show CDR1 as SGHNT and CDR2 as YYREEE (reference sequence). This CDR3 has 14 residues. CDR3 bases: TGTGCCAGCAGCTTCGGTGAGAGGGCTCGGGGCTACACCTTC. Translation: CASSFGERARGYTF.

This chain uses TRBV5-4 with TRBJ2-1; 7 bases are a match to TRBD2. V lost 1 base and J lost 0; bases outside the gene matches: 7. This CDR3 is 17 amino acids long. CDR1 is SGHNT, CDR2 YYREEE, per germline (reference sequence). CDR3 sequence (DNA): TGTGCCAGCAGCTTGTTTGCGGGAGTAAGCTCCTACAATGAGCAGTTCTTC. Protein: CASSLFAGVSSYNEQFF.

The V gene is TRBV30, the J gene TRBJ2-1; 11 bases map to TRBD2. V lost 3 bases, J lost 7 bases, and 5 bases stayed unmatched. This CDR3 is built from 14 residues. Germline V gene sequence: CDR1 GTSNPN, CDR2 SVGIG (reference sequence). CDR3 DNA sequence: TGTGCCTGGAGACTAGCGGGAGCAGGGAATGAGCAGTTCTTC. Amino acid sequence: CAWRLAGAGNEQFF. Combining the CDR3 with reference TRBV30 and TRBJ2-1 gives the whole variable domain SQTIHQWPATLVQPVGSPLSLECTVEGTSNPNLYWYRQAAGRGLQLLFYSVGIGQISSEVPQNLSASRPQDRQFILSSKKLLLSDSGFYLCAWRLAGAGNEQFFGPGTRLTVL.

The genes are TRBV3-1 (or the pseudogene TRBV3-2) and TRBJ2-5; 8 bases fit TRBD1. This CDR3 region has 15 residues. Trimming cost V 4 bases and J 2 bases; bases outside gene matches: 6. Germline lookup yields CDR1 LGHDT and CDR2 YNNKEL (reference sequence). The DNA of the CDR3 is TGTGCCAGCAGCCTTCTAGGACAGGGTCAAGAGACCCAGTACTTC. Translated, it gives CASSLLGQGQETQYF.

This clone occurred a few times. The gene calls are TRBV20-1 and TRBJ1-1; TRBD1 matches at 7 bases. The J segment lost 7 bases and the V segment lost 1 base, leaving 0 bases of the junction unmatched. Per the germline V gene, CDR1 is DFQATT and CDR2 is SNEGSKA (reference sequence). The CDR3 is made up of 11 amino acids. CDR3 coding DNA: TGCAGTGCTAGAGGGGACAGTGAAGCTTTCTTT. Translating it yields CSARGDSEAFF.

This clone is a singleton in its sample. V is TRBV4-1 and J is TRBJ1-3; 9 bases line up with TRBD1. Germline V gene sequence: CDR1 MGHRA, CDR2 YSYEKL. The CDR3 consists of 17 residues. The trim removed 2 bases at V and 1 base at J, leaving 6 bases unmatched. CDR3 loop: CASSQTGTGRSGNTIYF. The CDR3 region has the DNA TGCGCCAGCAGCCAAACCGGGACAGGGCGGTCTGGAAACACCATATATTTT.

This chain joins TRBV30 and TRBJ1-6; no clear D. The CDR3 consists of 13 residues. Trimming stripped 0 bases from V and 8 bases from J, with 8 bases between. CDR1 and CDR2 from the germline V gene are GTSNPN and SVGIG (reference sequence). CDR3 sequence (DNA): TGTGCCTGGAGTGTACTTGGTCATTCACCCCTCCACTTT. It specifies CAWSVLGHSPLHF.